Below are 10 T cell receptor beta chains sequenced from a single sample in a study of blood T cell repertoires in COVID-19. Repertoires were generated with immunoSEQ multiplex PCR, while TCRdb's copy carries only in-frame clones and drops some. This sample has more than 95,000 clones; nearly 90% occur once, and the top ten carry about 1%. The specimen sequenced was peripheral blood. Receptors originate from a woman at least 80 years old with acute or convalescent COVID-19.

The chain joins TRBV13 to TRBJ2-7; a weak D match, TRBD2 (6 bases). The CDR3 sequence is 15 residues long. Trimming took 4 bases from V and 3 from J, leaving 16 bases between them. Germline V gene data show CDR1 as PRHDT and CDR2 as FYEKMQ (reference sequence). CDR3 amino acids: CASSSRLEGDYEQYF. In DNA, the CDR3 is TGTGCCAGCAGCTCCCGACTAGAAGGGGACTACGAGCAGTACTTC.

This chain uses TRBV7-9 with TRBJ1-4; no firm D call. The CDR3 extends over 12 amino acids. The germline gives CDR1 SEHNR, CDR2 FQNEAQ (reference sequence). The V gene lost 5 bases and the J gene lost 11 bases, with 12 bases spanning the gap. This CDR3 is CASSKGGEKLFF. DNA of the CDR3: TGTGCCAGCAGCAAGGGAGGAGAGAAACTGTTTTTT.

The rearrangement joins TRBV2 to TRBJ1-6, with 10 bases identical to TRBD1. From germline, CDR1 is SNHLY and CDR2 FYNNEI. After removal of 4 bases from V and 9 bases from J, the junction contained 3 bases not matched to a gene. The CDR3 has 14 residues. As DNA, the CDR3 is TGTGCCAGCAGTGTAGGGACAGGGGTTTCACCCCTCCACTTT. Its translation: CASSVGTGVSPLHF. The full variable domain, its missing parts supplied by reference TRBV2 and TRBJ1-6, is EPEVTQTPSHQVTQMGQEVILRCVPISNHLYFYWYRQILGQKVEFLVSFYNNEISEKSEIFDDQFSVERPDGSNFTLKIRSTKLEDSAMYFCASSVGTGVSPLHFGNGTRLTVT.

The rearrangement joins TRBV29-1 to TRBJ1-4; no reliable D call. Germline V gene sequence: CDR1 SQVTM, CDR2 ANQGSEA. This CDR3 has 16 residues. The germline V and J ends were trimmed by 5 bases and 0 bases, with 16 bases remaining between them. CDR3 coding DNA: TGCAGCGTTTCTTCGCGACGGGGAGCAACTAATGAAAAACTGTTTTTT. Translating it yields CSVSSRRGATNEKLFF.

This chain connects TRBV20-1 to TRBJ1-1; possible D gene TRBD1, 5 bases. The V gene lost 5 bases and the J gene lost 9 bases, with 13 bases spanning the gap. This CDR3 has 11 amino acids. Germline CDR1 is DFQATT and CDR2 is SNEGSKA (reference sequence). This CDR3 is CSAGWTYKAFF. In DNA, the CDR3 is TGCAGTGCTGGCTGGACATACAAAGCTTTCTTT.

This chain links TRBV4-1 with TRBJ2-1; 9 nucleotides align to TRBD1. The germline CDR1 and CDR2 sequences are MGHRA and YSYEKL. This CDR3 contains 17 residues. Germline trimming cut 3 bases from V and 5 bases from J; bases unmatched to any gene: 11. Here the CDR3 DNA reads TGCGCCAGCAGCCACCTTGACAGGGGGTTGCTTGACAATGAGCAGTTCTTC. It is translated as CASSHLDRGLLDNEQFF.

V and J are TRBV2 and TRBJ2-5; the match to TRBD2 covers 9 bases. Germline V gene lookup returns CDR1 SNHLY and CDR2 FYNNEI. Trimming cost V 3 bases and J 7 bases; bases outside gene matches: 6. The CDR3 extends over 14 amino acids. CDR3 protein: CASSDKRGAMTQYF. CDR3 bases: TGTGCCAGCAGTGACAAGCGGGGGGCTATGACCCAGTACTTC.

V gene TRBV9 combines with J gene TRBJ2-4; TRBD2 matches 7 bases. The V gene's germline CDR1 is SGDLS and CDR2 YYNGEE. Trimming cost V 3 bases and J 9 bases; bases outside gene matches: 15. The CDR3 extends over 16 amino acids. This CDR3 is CASSAGHPGGRSIQYF. The CDR3, as DNA: TGTGCCAGCAGCGCCGGGCATCCTGGCGGGAGAAGCATTCAGTACTTC.

This clone was observed a single time. The J gene is TRBJ1-5, the V gene TRBV6-2 or TRBV6-3; D possibly corresponds to TRBD1 (5 bases). Per the germline V gene, CDR1 is MNHEY and CDR2 is SVGEGT. V gave up 3 bases and J gave up 9 bases, with 15 bases separating them. This CDR3 region has 14 residues. CDR3: CASSYQAGGSPQHF. The CDR3 region has the DNA TGTGCCAGCAGTTATCAGGCGGGGGGATCGCCCCAGCATTTT.

The V call is TRBV12-3 or TRBV12-4, the J call TRBJ1-2; D not certain. The CDR3 length is 13 residues. Deletions cut 6 bases from V and 1 base from J, with 9 bases between. The CDR3 sequence is CASSRGGNYGYTF. CDR3 sequence (DNA): TGTGCCAGCAGCCGTGGAGGTAACTATGGCTACACCTTC.